These T cell receptor beta chains were read from a single sample in a study of shared clonotypes between healthy human individuals. The method was immunoSEQ multiplex PCR; TCRdb's version includes in-frame clones alone and lacks a portion of them. In the table there are about 2.3 million clones, 85% to 95% of which are singletons. Sequencing input: naive CD4+ T cells from PBMCs. These receptor sequences come from a man between 18 and 29 years old in good health. Some clones in this sample may be carry-over from other donors' samples. CDR3s include the opening cysteine and the closing phenylalanine or tryptophan. Fields, in order: clone size, D gene, J gene, V gene, CDR3 DNA, CDR3 protein. D genes are given only for firm matches. Size is stated for part of the rows, as once, few or many counts, or as a class when the clone is expanded.

>-|-|TRBJ1-2|TRBV5-4
TGTGCCAGCAGCTTGGCCCCTGGTCACTATGGCTACACCTTC
CASSLAPGHYGYTF
>-|-|TRBJ1-1|TRBV28
TGTGCCAGCACCCCTAGCATAGGCTCTGAAGCTTTCTTT
CASTPSIGSEAFF
>-|-|TRBJ1-5|TRBV6-5
TGTGCCAGCAGTGCTCGGACAGATAATCAGCCCCAGCATTTT
CASSARTDNQPQHF
>-|TRBD1|TRBJ1-3|TRBV28
TGTGCCAGCAGTTTTTTCGCCAGGGGGCGGTCTGGAAACACCATATATTTT
CASSFFARGRSGNTIYF
>-|-|TRBJ2-2|TRBV5-1
TGCGCCAGCAGTATCGTCGGGGAGCTGTTTTTT
CASSIVGELFF
>-|-|TRBJ1-4|TRBV15
TGTGCCACCCGCTTTCGGGGGGTGGATGAAAAACTGTTTTTT
CATRFRGVDEKLFF
>-|TRBD2|TRBJ2-2|TRBV28
TGTGCCTCCCGCGAGGGACTAACGAACACCGGGGAGCTGTTTTTT
CASREGLTNTGELFF
>-|TRBD2|TRBJ2-1|TRBV9
TGTGCCAGCAGCGTAGCAAAGCGGGAGGCCTACTACAATGAGCAGTTCTTC
CASSVAKREAYYNEQFF
>-|TRBD2|TRBJ2-7|TRBV6-1
TGTGCCAGCGTTCGGCTAGCGGGCCTCTCCTACGAGCAGTACTTC
CASVRLAGLSYEQYF
>-|-|TRBJ2-3|TRBV5-4
TGTGCCAGCGCCGGCACAGGACACCCGCAAGATACGCAGTATTTT
CASAGTGHPQDTQYF
>-|-|TRBJ2-3|TRBV7-3
TGTGCCAGCAGCTCGTACACAGATACGCAGTATTTT
CASSSYTDTQYF
>-|TRBD1|TRBJ1-1|TRBV7-3
TGTGCCAGCAGCCCACAGGGGCTTACGATTGACACTGAAGCTTTCTTT
CASSPQGLTIDTEAFF
>-|-|TRBJ2-5|TRBV11-3
TGTGCCAGCAGCGTCCACAGTGCCCCAGGGGAGACCCAGTACTTC
CASSVHSAPGETQYF
>-|TRBD1|TRBJ2-7|TRBV19
TGTGCCAGTAGTATAAAGCCAGGGGGTATCGGCGAGCAGTACTTC
CASSIKPGGIGEQYF
>-|TRBD1|TRBJ2-7|TRBV27
TGTGCCAGCAGTCTTTCGACAGGGCCCTACGAGCAGTACTTC
CASSLSTGPYEQYF
>once|-|TRBJ2-7|TRBV6-5
TGTGCCAGCAGTTACGGTCCCGGAGAGGCCTACGAGCAGTACTTC
CASSYGPGEAYEQYF
>-|TRBD1|TRBJ2-7|TRBV6-5
TGTGCCAGCAGTTACCGGCAGGGGGCAAGGTACGAGCAGTACTTC
CASSYRQGARYEQYF